These T cell receptor beta chains were read from a single sample in a study of shared clonotypes between healthy human individuals. The protocol was immunoSEQ multiplex PCR, while the TCRdb copy is restricted to in-frame clones and leaves out a portion. In the table there are some 600,000 clones, roughly 95% of which are singletons. Source material: naive CD8+ T cells sorted from blood. These receptors were taken from a woman aged 30 to 39 in good health. Each CDR3 is given with its conserved first and last residue. The D gene is left open where the match is weak. The listing skips clone size in some rows; elsewhere it reads once, few, many or a size class.

clone_size,j_call,cdr3_length,v_call,d_call,cdr3_nt,cdr3_aa
-,TRBJ2-5,15,TRBV4-1,TRBD2,TGCGCCAGCAGCCAGGGGGGGGGATCCGAAGAGACCCAGTACTTC,CASSQGGGSEETQYF
-,TRBJ1-4,13,TRBV29-1,TRBD1,TGCAGCGTTGATGGGACAGGGGACGAAAAACTGTTTTTT,CSVDGTGDEKLFF
few,TRBJ2-2,15,TRBV27,-,TGTGCCAGCAGTTTATTACCAGGGAACACCGGGGAGCTGTTTTTT,CASSLLPGNTGELFF
-,TRBJ2-7,15,TRBV6-5,-,TGTGCCAGCAGGGAACAAATGGGTGCCTCCTACGAGCAGTACTTC,CASREQMGASYEQYF
-,TRBJ1-5,17,TRBV6-1,-,TGTGCCAGCAGTGCCGAGTCGGGGGTACCCTTAAATCAGCCCCAGCATTTT,CASSAESGVPLNQPQHF
-,TRBJ2-3,16,TRBV4-1,-,TGCGCCAGCAGCCGAGGCGACCGGGGGCGCACAGATACGCAGTATTTT,CASSRGDRGRTDTQYF
-,TRBJ1-2,15,TRBV4-1,-,TGCGCCAGCAGCCCGCGGGACACGGCTCGGGATGGCTACACCTTC,CASSPRDTARDGYTF
-,TRBJ1-2,14,TRBV10-3,-,TGTGCCATCAGTGAGTCTGTGGCGTACTATGGCTACACCTTC,CAISESVAYYGYTF
-,TRBJ1-3,14,TRBV7-9,-,TGTGCCAGCAGCTTAGTAGGGTCTGGAAACACCATATATTTT,CASSLVGSGNTIYF
-,TRBJ1-2,14,TRBV29-1,-,TGCAGCGTTGAAATGTTGGGGCAGTTCTATGGCTACACCTTC,CSVEMLGQFYGYTF
-,TRBJ2-7,14,TRBV5-6,TRBD2,TGTGCCAGCAGGAAGCTAGCGGCTAACCACGAGCAGTACTTC,CASRKLAANHEQYF
-,TRBJ2-1,13,TRBV6-5,-,TGTGCCAGCAGCCCGGGGGCTGGGAATGAGCAGTTCTTC,CASSPGAGNEQFF
-,TRBJ2-3,12,TRBV4-2,-,TGTGCCAGCAGCCAGACTAAGGATACGCAGTATTTT,CASSQTKDTQYF
-,TRBJ1-2,13,TRBV19,-,TGTGCCAGTAGTCTCCGGGGGGACTATGGCTACACCTTC,CASSLRGDYGYTF
-,TRBJ2-7,13,TRBV5-8,-,TGTGCCAGCAGCTTTCGGATCTCCTACGAGCAGTACTTC,CASSFRISYEQYF
-,TRBJ1-5,14,TRBV2,-,TGTGCCAGCAGTGTCTCAGACCTTACGCTGCCCCAGCATTTT,CASSVSDLTLPQHF
-,TRBJ2-1,12,TRBV7-9,-,TGTGCCAGCAGCTTAGGATCCAAGAAGGAGTTCTTC,CASSLGSKKEFF
-,TRBJ2-7,14,TRBV7-9,TRBD1,TGTGCCAGCAGCTTAGCCGGGACAGACTACGAGCAGTACTTC,CASSLAGTDYEQYF
once,TRBJ1-4,16,TRBV13,-,TGTGCCAGCAGCTTAGGCCTGTCAGGGGAGCATGAAAAACTGTTTTTT,CASSLGLSGEHEKLFF
few,TRBJ2-7,13,TRBV27,TRBD2,TGTGCCAGCAGGGGACTAGCGGGAGACGAGCAGTACTTC,CASRGLAGDEQYF
-,TRBJ2-5,15,TRBV13,-,TGTGCCAGCAGCTTAGGCCGGGACATGTCCGAGACCCAGTACTTC,CASSLGRDMSETQYF
-,TRBJ2-3,14,TRBV7-2,-,TGTGCCAGCAGCTTAGGGACACGCACAGATACGCAGTATTTT,CASSLGTRTDTQYF
-,TRBJ2-7,15,TRBV27,TRBD2,TGTGCCAGCAGTGGCCGGCGGGGGACGGTAGGGAAGCAGTACTTC,CASSGRRGTVGKQYF
-,TRBJ2-1,17,TRBV29-1,-,TGCAGCGTTGAAGATCTAGGCACGATGAGCTCCTACAATGAGCAGTTCTTC,CSVEDLGTMSSYNEQFF
-,TRBJ2-7,15,TRBV28,-,TGTGCCAGCAGTTTACGAGGGAGCGAAGCCTACGAGCAGTACTTC,CASSLRGSEAYEQYF
-,TRBJ1-3,11,TRBV29-1,-,TGCAGCGTCCTAATGGGAAACACCATATATTTT,CSVLMGNTIYF
-,TRBJ2-7,16,TRBV7-9,-,TGTGCCAGCAGCCCCGCCCCCCCGGGTCTCTCCTACGAGCAGTACTTC,CASSPAPPGLSYEQYF
-,TRBJ2-1,16,TRBV27,TRBD2,TGTGCCAGCAGTTTACTAGCGGGTGAAATCTACAATGAGCAGTTCTTC,CASSLLAGEIYNEQFF
once,TRBJ2-7,18,TRBV18,TRBD1,TGTGCCAGCTCACCTGTCCCGGGACAGGGGGCCGAGGGGTACGAGCAGTACTTC,CASSPVPGQGAEGYEQYF
few,TRBJ1-4,13,TRBV25-1,-,TGTGCCAGCAGAGGACTGACTAATGAAAAACTGTTTTTT,CASRGLTNEKLFF
-,TRBJ2-3,17,TRBV28,TRBD2,TGTGCCAGCAGTTTCCCCGGGACTAGCGGAAGCACAGATACGCAGTATTTT,CASSFPGTSGSTDTQYF
-,TRBJ1-4,15,TRBV2,TRBD1,TGTGCCAGCAGGACGCTCGGGACAGGTGACGAAAAACTGTTTTTT,CASRTLGTGDEKLFF
-,TRBJ2-1,13,TRBV28,-,TGTGCCAGCAGTTTATACAGGTCCAATGAGCAGTTCTTC,CASSLYRSNEQFF
-,TRBJ1-3,18,TRBV28,TRBD1,TGTGCCAGCAACACCATCGTCCCCGGGGACAGCTTACTCCCCACCATATATTTT,CASNTIVPGDSLLPTIYF